The 21 T cell receptor beta chains in this list originate from one sample, sequenced in a study of blood T cells in healthy people across ages. Next came a second PCR, run for about 7 to 12 cycles, which used a sample-barcoded 5' primer along with a J-beta primer mix. TCRdb re-called the 5' RACE reads through MiXCR, storing one row per CDR3 protein. The repertoire holds 800,000 to 1,300,000 distinct CDR3 sequences, with roughly 24% as singletons. These same records also appear under a second study, on T cells of mothers and their children.

The sample consisted of blood. These receptor sequences come from a girl aged 2 to 9 in good health.

The J gene is TRBJ2-7, the V gene TRBV29-1; possibly TRBD1 for D (8 bases). Trimming cost V 4 bases and J 4 bases, with 17 bases left between them. Germline V CDR1 and CDR2: SQVTM, ANQGSEA. CDR3 length: 14 amino acids. CDR3 DNA: TGCAGCGTTGCTTTCGGACAGGGAGGGTACGAGCAGTACTTC. Amino acid sequence: CSVAFGQGGYEQYF.

The V and J genes are TRBV4-1 and TRBJ2-7; D gene unclear. The CDR3 covers 13 residues. CDR1 is MGHRA, CDR2 YSYEKL, per germline. Trimming removed 0 bases at V and 4 bases at J, with 7 bases between. This CDR3 reads CASSQDQWYEQYF. CDR3 DNA: TGCGCCAGCAGCCAAGATCAATGGTACGAGCAGTACTTC.

This clonotype has more than one count but fewer than ten. The V gene is TRBV3-1, the J gene TRBJ2-3; D unresolved. The CDR3 sequence is 15 residues long. V was clipped by 0 bases and J by 2 bases, with 9 bases between them. Looked up from germline, CDR1 is LGHDT and CDR2 is YNNKEL (reference sequence). The CDR3 nucleotides read TGTGCCAGCAGCCAAGAGGGAAGGTTCACAGATACGCAGTATTTT. It yields the protein CASSQEGRFTDTQYF.

The gene calls are TRBV20-1 and TRBJ2-5; 13 bases agree with TRBD2. The J call may be mistaken, given a closer DNA end match to TRBJ2-1. The CDR3 loop spans 14 amino acids. The germline V gene has CDR1 DFQATT and CDR2 SNEGSKA (reference sequence). The CDR3 loop is CSAELAGGYNEQFF. The DNA for the CDR3 is TGCAGTGCTGAACTAGCGGGAGGGTACAATGAGCAGTTCTTC.

As concerns this clonotype: One end of the junction does not line up with germline, which may come from a read error. The rearrangement joins TRBV6-4 to TRBJ2-6; the D gene is possibly TRBD1 (6 bases). The germline CDR1 and CDR2 sequences are MRHNA and SNTAGT. The CDR3 covers 15 residues. CDR3: CAGSVQGVGANVLTF. The CDR3 DNA reads as TGTGCCGGCAGTGTACAGGGTGTCGGGGCCAACGTCCTGACTTTC.

The CDR3 nucleotides are TGTGCCAGCAGCGTAGCAGCGGAAGCCTACGAGCAGTACTTC. This gives the protein CASSVAAEAYEQYF. The chain employs TRBV9 and TRBJ2-7, with D possibly matching TRBD2 (5 bases). The length of the CDR3 is 14 residues. Trimming took 0 bases from V and 2 from J, leaving 9 bases between them. CDR1 is SGDLS and CDR2 is YYNGEE in the germline V gene.

The chain is built from TRBV10-2 and TRBJ2-1; D not certain. The CDR3 sequence is 14 residues long. The ends were cut back, 5 bases at V and 9 bases at J, with 17 bases in the middle. Germline values: CDR1 WSHSY, CDR2 SAAADI. In nucleotides, the CDR3 is TGCGCCAGCAGTCGACCAGAGCGATGGGGTGAGCAGTTCTTC. Amino acid sequence: CASSRPERWGEQFF.

The genes are TRBV29-1 and TRBJ1-2; no definite D call. The CDR3 consists of 15 residues. Trimming removed 6 bases at V and 0 bases at J, with 17 bases between. Germline CDR1 and CDR2: SQVTM and ANQGSEA. CDR3 in amino acids: CSVPRSAVANYGYTF. CDR3 nucleotides: TGCAGCGTCCCCCGGTCCGCGGTTGCTAACTATGGCTACACCTTC.

The genes are TRBV28 and TRBJ2-4; D possibly corresponds to TRBD2 (8 bases). The V and J ends lost 3 bases and 1 base respectively, with 34 bases between them. Germline values: CDR1 MDHEN, CDR2 SYDVKM. The CDR3 loop spans 23 amino acids. CDR3 DNA sequence: TGTGCCAGCAGTTTTTTCCCCGGGACAGAAGGGACTAGGAAGGGTAGGGCCAAAAACATTCAGTACTTC. This sequence encodes CASSFFPGTEGTRKGRAKNIQYF.

There are a few counts of this clonotype. The chain recombines TRBV12-3 or TRBV12-4 with TRBJ2-5; a possible D gene is TRBD1 (7 bases). V lost 6 bases and J 6 bases, leaving 14 bases between the germline ends. CDR3 size: 13 residues. Here the CDR3 DNA reads TGTGCCAGCAGCCCCCAGGGGGGACAGACCCAGTACTTC. Its translation is CASSPQGGQTQYF.

In its sample, this clonotype was seen a few times. This chain uses TRBV4-3 with TRBJ1-2; D gene ambiguous. Looked up from germline, CDR1 is LGHNA and CDR2 is YSLEER. The CDR3 covers 15 residues. V was pared by 0 bases and J by 4 bases, with 12 bases between. CDR3 bases: TGCGCCAGCAGCCAAGATAGAGGGAACCTCTATGGCTACACCTTC. Translating it yields CASSQDRGNLYGYTF.

This clonotype was seen only a few times. The rearrangement uses TRBV6-6 and TRBJ1-2; no clear D gene. Germline CDR1 is MNHNY and CDR2 is SVGAGI (reference sequence). Trimming left V 11 bases short and J 0 bases short, with 13 bases between. The CDR3 runs to 13 residues. The CDR3 nucleotides are TGTGCCGGGAGGCGTTCCGCTAACTATGGCTACACCTTC. It translates to CAGRRSANYGYTF.

This clonotype was seen a handful of times. The J gene is TRBJ1-2, the V gene TRBV5-6; possibly TRBD1 for D (5 bases). Germline loops: CDR1 SGHDT, CDR2 YYEEEE. The V end was cut by 3 bases, the J end by 6 bases, with 21 bases between. The CDR3 runs 16 residues. The CDR3 nucleotides are TGTGCCAGCAGCTCCATCGGTGGGGCTACGGGGGATGGCTACACCTTC. This sequence encodes CASSSIGGATGDGYTF.

The V gene is TRBV6-2 or TRBV6-3, the J gene TRBJ2-3, with 11 positions matching TRBD2. CDR3 length equals 14 residues. The germline V gene has CDR1 MNHEY and CDR2 SVGEGT. V trimming: 8 bases; J trimming: 10 bases; junction bases outside the gene matches: 11. In DNA, the CDR3 is TGTGCCAGCGGAATAGCGGGGGGGGATTTTTCGCAGTATTTT. Translation: CASGIAGGDFSQYF.

Note on this clonotype: This may be a read error: a much more frequent sequence differs by one nucleotide. The conserved phenylalanine or tryptophan normally closing the CDR3 is absent here, so this likely arose from a read error. V gene TRBV18 combines with J gene TRBJ2-5; 8 bases line up with TRBD1. The CDR3 extends over 14 amino acids. CDR1 is KGHSH, CDR2 LQKENI, per germline. CDR3 sequence reads: CASPPGTGGETQYL. CDR3 DNA: TGTGCCAGCCCACCCGGGACAGGCGGGGAGACCCAGTACTTA.

This rearrangement joins TRBV4-1 to TRBJ2-2; perhaps D is TRBD1 or TRBD2 (5 bases each). This CDR3 comprises 15 residues. Germline V lookup: CDR1 MGHRA, CDR2 YSYEKL. V lost 11 bases and J 2 bases, leaving 18 bases between the germline ends. CDR3 amino acids: CAGLRDGPNTGELFF. The DNA of the CDR3 is TGCGCCGGCCTACGGGACGGACCAAACACCGGGGAGCTGTTTTTT.

On this clonotype itself: Its ends do not fully match the called genes, so a read error is possible. This sequence joins TRBV6-5 and TRBJ2-5; D gene uncertain. CDR1 is MNHEY and CDR2 is SVGAGI in the germline V gene. The CDR3 is made up of 14 amino acids. CDR3 bases: TGTGCCAGCAGTTACTCAGCAGTGTCGGAGACCCGGTACTTC. Its protein product is CASSYSAVSETRYF.

The chain has TRBV6-1 and TRBJ2-7, with 8 bases aligning to TRBD2. Germline V gene data show CDR1 as MNHNS and CDR2 as SASEGT. This CDR3 contains 15 residues. Losses at the gene ends were 6 bases for V and 3 bases for J; bases not matched to a gene: 10. For the CDR3, the DNA is TGTGCCAGCAGCCCGGGTAGCGGGGTAGTCTACGAGCAGTACTTC. Protein: CASSPGSGVVYEQYF.

The sample holds a few counts of this clonotype. The genes are TRBV27 and TRBJ2-5, with 9 positions matching TRBD1. The J call may be wrong; the DNA end is better matched by TRBJ2-7. Germline assignment: CDR1 MNHEY and CDR2 SMNVEV (reference sequence). The CDR3 is 15 residues long. This CDR3 reads CASSPDRDRADEQYF. The CDR3 DNA is TGTGCCAGCTCCCCGGACCGGGACAGGGCCGACGAGCAGTACTTC.

There are a few counts of this clonotype. The chain is built from TRBV29-1 and TRBJ2-5, with D tentatively TRBD1 (6 bases). The DNA end is a closer match to TRBJ2-1, so the J assignment may be wrong. The CDR3 has 12 residues. The germline V gene has CDR1 SQVTM and CDR2 ANQGSEA. The CDR3 is CSFPGQGSEQFF. DNA for the CDR3: TGCAGCTTCCCAGGGCAGGGGTCTGAGCAGTTCTTC.

The sample holds a few counts of this clonotype. J is TRBJ2-5 and V is TRBV7-9; 7 bases are shared with TRBD1. The CDR3 consists of 15 residues. The V and J ends lost 5 bases and 5 bases, in that order; junction bases with no gene match: 11. Germline-derived CDR1 and CDR2 are SEHNR and FQNEAQ (reference sequence). The DNA of the CDR3 is TGTGCCAGCAGCCAGCAATCTAAACAGGGGGAGACCCAGTACTTC. Amino acid sequence: CASSQQSKQGETQYF.